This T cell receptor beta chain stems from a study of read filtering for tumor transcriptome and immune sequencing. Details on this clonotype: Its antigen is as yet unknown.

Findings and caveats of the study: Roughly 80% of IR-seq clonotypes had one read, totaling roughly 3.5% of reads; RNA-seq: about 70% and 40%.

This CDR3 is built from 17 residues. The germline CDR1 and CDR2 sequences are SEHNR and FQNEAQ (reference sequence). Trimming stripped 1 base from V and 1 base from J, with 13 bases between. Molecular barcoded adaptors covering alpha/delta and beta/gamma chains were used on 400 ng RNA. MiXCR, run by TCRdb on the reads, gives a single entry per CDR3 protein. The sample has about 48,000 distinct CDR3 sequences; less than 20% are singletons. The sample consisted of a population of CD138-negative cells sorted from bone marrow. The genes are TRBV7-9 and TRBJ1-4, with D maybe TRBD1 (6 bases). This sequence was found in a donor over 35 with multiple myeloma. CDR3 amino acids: CASSLEGGQLTNEKLFF. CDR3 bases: TGTGCCAGCAGCTTAGAAGGCGGACAGCTAACTAATGAAAAACTGTTTTTT.